This record covers a single T cell receptor beta chain. This sample is part of a study of cytomegalovirus exposure and HLA in healthy donors. At the level of the study: Samples from HLA-typed donors yielded 65 million to 85 million unique TCRs in an early data release.

13 Jbeta primers and 60 Vbeta primers were used for the PCR. Sequenced by immunoSEQ multiplex PCR; TCRdb stores in-frame clones only, minus some. The data show 55,000 to 85,000 clones, and the top ten clones hold 1.5% to 2%. This CDR3 has 15 residues. Unmatched junction bases numbered 10, after V lost 5 bases and J lost 7 bases. The germline gives CDR1 MNHNS, CDR2 SASEGT. The sample comprised PBMCs. This clonotype was sampled from a woman aged 25 to 39 in good health and CMV-seronegative. The V call is TRBV6-1, the J call TRBJ2-2; TRBD2 agrees at 7 bases. As DNA, the CDR3 is TGTGCCAGCAGTACTGGACTAGTAGTTAGCGGGGAGCTGTTTTTT. The encoded protein is CASSTGLVVSGELFF.